This TCR beta chain was captured in a study of blood T cells in healthy people across ages. The study's findings and limits: Strong correlation was found linking TCR beta diversity to naive T cell percentage.

Of note for this clonotype: Its antigen is undetermined.

In each sample, at least 7 million PBMCs were isolated. A second roughly 6 to 11 cycle PCR used barcoded and J-beta primers. Through a template-switch adaptor with 12 random nucleotides, each cDNA molecule received a tag. Each of the samples gave a minimum of 3 million paired-end reads that contained CDR3. From the 5' RACE reads, TCRdb called clonotypes with MiXCR, one entry per CDR3 protein. The repertoire includes 1.5 million to 2 million distinct CDR3 sequences, around 35% of them detected once, and over 9% sits in the top ten. Per the germline V gene, CDR1 is MDHEN and CDR2 is SYDVKM. V was shortened by 5 bases and J by 7 bases, with 14 bases between the two germline ends. CDR3 length: 13 amino acids.

J is TRBJ1-2 and V is TRBV28; D ambiguous. Sequencing used blood. This receptor was identified in a woman aged 30 to 39 in good health. CDR3 sequence: CASSRKGKSGYTF. In nucleotides, the CDR3 is TGTGCCAGCAGTCGTAAAGGGAAAAGTGGCTACACCTTC.